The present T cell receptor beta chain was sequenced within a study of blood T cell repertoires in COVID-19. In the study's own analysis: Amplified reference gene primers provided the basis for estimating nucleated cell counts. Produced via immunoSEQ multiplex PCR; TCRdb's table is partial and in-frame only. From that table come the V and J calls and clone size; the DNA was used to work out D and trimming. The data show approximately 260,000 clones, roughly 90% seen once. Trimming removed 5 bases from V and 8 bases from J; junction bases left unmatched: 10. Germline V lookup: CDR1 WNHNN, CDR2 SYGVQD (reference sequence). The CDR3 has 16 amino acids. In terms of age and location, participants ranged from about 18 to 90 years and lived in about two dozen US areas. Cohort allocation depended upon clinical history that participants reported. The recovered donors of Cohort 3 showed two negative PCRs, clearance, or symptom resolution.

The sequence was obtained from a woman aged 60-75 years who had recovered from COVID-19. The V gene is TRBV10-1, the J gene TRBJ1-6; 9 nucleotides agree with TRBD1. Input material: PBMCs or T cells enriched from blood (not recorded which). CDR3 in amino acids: CASSSGTGPGDSPLHF. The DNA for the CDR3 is TGCGCCAGCAGTTCCGGGACAGGGCCAGGGGATTCACCCCTCCACTTT.